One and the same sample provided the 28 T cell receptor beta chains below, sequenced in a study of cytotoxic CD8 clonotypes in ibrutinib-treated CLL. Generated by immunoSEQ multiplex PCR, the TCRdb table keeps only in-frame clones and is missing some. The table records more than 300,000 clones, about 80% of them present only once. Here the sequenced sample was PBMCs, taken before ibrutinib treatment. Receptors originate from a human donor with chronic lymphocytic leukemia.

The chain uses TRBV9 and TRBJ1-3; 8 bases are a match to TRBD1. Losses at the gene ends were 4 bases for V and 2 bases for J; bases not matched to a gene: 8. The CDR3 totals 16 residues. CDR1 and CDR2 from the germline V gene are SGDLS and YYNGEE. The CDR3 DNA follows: TGTGCCAGCAGCCCGGGGACAGGTGGAGCTGGAAACACCATATATTTT. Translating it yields CASSPGTGGAGNTIYF.

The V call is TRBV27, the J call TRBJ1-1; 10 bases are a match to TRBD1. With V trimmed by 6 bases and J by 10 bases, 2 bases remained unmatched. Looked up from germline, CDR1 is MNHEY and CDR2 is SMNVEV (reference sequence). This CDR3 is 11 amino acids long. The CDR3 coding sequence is TGTGCCAGCAGGACAGGGGGCGCAGCTTTCTTT. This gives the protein CASRTGGAAFF.

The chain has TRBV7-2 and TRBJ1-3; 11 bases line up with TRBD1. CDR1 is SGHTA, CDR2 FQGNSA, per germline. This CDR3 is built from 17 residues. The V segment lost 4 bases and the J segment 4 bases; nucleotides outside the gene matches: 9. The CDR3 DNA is TGTGCCAGCAGCTCTTACGGACAGGGGGCATCGGGAAACACCATATATTTT. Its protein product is CASSSYGQGASGNTIYF.

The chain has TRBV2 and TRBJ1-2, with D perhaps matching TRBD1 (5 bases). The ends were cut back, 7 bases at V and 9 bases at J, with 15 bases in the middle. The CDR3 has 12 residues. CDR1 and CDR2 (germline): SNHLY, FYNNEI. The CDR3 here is CASKGVRLSYTF. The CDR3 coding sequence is TGTGCCAGCAAAGGGGTCCGATTAAGCTACACCTTC. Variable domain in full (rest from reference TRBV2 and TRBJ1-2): EPEVTQTPSHQVTQMGQEVILRCVPISNHLYFYWYRQILGQKVEFLVSFYNNEISEKSEIFDDQFSVERPDGSNFTLKIRSTKLEDSAMYFCASKGVRLSYTFGSGTRLTVV.

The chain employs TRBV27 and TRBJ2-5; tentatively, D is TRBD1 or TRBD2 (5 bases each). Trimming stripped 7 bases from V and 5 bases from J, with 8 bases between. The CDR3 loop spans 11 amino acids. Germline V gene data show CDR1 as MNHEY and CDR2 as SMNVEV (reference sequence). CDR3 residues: CASTRGETQYF. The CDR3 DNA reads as TGTGCCAGCACACGGGGCGAGACCCAGTACTTC.

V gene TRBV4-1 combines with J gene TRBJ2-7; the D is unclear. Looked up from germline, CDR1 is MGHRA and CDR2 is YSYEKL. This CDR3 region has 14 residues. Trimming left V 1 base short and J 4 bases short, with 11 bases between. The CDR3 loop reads CASSQVSEGYEQYF. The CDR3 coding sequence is TGCGCCAGCAGCCAAGTTTCGGAAGGGTACGAGCAGTACTTC.

The CDR3 loop is CASSPRLAGGLGQFF. The CDR3 DNA reads as TGTGCCAGCAGCCCCCGACTAGCGGGAGGCCTAGGACAGTTCTTC. This chain uses TRBV7-9 with TRBJ2-1, with 13 bases matching TRBD2. The CDR3 is made up of 15 amino acids. The germline V gene has CDR1 SEHNR and CDR2 FQNEAQ (reference sequence). V was clipped by 5 bases and J by 13 bases; unmatched bases: 11.

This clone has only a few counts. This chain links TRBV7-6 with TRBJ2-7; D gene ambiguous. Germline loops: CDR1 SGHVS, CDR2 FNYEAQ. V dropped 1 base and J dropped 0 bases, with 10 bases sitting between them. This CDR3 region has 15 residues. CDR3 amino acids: CASSLEISGSYEQYF. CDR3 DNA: TGTGCCAGCAGCTTAGAAATTTCAGGCTCCTACGAGCAGTACTTC.

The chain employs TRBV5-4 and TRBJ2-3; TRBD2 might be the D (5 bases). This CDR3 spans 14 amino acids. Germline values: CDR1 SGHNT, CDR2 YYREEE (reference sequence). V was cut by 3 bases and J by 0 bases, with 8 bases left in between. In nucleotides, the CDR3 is TGTGCCAGCAGCTCCCGGACTAGCACAGATACGCAGTATTTT. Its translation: CASSSRTSTDTQYF.

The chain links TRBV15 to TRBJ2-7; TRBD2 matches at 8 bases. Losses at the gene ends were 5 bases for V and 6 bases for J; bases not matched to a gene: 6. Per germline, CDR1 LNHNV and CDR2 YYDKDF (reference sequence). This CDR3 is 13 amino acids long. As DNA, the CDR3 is TGTGCCACCAGCGCGGGACTAGAACTCGAGCAGTACTTC. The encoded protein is CATSAGLELEQYF.

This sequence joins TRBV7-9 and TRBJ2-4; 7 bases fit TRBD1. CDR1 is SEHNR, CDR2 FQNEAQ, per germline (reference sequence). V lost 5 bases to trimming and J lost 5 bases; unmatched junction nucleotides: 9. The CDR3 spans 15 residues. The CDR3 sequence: CASSPDRVLQNIQYF. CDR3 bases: TGTGCCAGCAGCCCCGACAGGGTTCTTCAAAACATTCAGTACTTC.

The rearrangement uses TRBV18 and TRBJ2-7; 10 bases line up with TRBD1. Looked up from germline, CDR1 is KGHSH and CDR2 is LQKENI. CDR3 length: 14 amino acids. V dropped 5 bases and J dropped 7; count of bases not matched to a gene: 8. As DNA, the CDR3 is TGTGCCAGCTCATTTGGACAGGGGGGATGGGAGCAGTACTTC. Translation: CASSFGQGGWEQYF. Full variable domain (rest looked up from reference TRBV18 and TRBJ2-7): NAGVMQNPRHLVRRRGQEARLRCSPMKGHSHVYWYRQLPEEGLKFMVYLQKENIIDESGMPKERFSAEFPKEGPSILRIQQVVRGDSAAYFCASSFGQGGWEQYFGPGTRLTVT.

CDR3 sequence reads: CASSVATNTGELFF. For the CDR3, the DNA is TGTGCCAGCAGCGTGGCTACGAACACCGGGGAGCTGTTTTTT. This chain uses TRBV9 with TRBJ2-2; D is uncertain. V lost 2 bases to trimming and J lost 0 bases, with 5 bases between them. The CDR3 loop spans 14 amino acids. Germline assignment: CDR1 SGDLS and CDR2 YYNGEE. Based on the CDR3 plus reference TRBV9 and TRBJ2-2, the full variable domain is DSGVTQTPKHLITATGQRVTLRCSPRSGDLSVYWYQQSLDQGLQFLIQYYNGEERAKGNILERFSAQQFPDLHSELNLSSLELGDSALYFCASSVATNTGELFFGEGSRLTVL.

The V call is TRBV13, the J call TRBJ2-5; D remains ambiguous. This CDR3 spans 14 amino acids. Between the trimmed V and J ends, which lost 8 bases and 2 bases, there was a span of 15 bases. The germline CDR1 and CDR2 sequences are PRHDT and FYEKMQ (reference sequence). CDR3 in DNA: TGTGCCAGCGACCTTGCACCGATACAAGAGACCCAGTACTTC. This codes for CASDLAPIQETQYF.

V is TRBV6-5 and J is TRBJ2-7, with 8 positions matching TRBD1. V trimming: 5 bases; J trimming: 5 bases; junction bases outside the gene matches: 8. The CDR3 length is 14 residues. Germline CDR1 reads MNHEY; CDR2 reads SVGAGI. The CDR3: CASSLGQGRDEQYF. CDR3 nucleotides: TGTGCCAGCAGTCTAGGACAGGGTCGGGACGAGCAGTACTTC.

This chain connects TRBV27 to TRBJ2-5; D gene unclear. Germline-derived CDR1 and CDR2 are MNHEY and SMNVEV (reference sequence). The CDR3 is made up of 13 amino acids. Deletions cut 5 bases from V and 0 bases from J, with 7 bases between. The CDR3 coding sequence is TGTGCCAGCAGTCCACCCTACCAAGAGACCCAGTACTTC. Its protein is CASSPPYQETQYF.

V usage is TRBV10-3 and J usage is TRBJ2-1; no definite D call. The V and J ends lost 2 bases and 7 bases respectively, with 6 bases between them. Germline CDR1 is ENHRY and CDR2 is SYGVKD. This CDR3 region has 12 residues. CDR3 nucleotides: TGTGCCATCAGTGAGGTAAGGAATGAGCAGTTCTTC. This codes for CAISEVRNEQFF.

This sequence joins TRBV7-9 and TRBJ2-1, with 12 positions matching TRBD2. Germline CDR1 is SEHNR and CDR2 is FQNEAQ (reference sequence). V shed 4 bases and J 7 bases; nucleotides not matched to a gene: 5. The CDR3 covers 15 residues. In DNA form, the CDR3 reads TGTGCCAGCAGCTCTAGCGGGAGGGCCACTAATGAGCAGTTCTTC. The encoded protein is CASSSSGRATNEQFF.

This CDR3 reads CASSFQTPAGELFF. CDR3 nucleotides: TGTGCCAGCAGCTTTCAGACTCCGGCCGGGGAGCTGTTTTTT. The chain recombines TRBV5-8 with TRBJ2-2, with D unclear. The germline gives CDR1 SGHTS, CDR2 YDEGEE. The CDR3 is made up of 14 amino acids. V was cut by 2 bases and J by 6 bases, with 11 bases left in between.

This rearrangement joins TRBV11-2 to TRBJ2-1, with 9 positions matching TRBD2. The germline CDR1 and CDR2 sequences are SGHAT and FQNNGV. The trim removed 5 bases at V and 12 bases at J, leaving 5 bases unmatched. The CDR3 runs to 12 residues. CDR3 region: CASSTNSGRQFF. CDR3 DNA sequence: TGTGCCAGCAGCACAAATAGCGGGAGGCAGTTCTTC. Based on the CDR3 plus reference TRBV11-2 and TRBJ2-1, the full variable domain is EAGVAQSPRYKIIEKRQSVAFWCNPISGHATLYWYQQILGQGPKLLIQFQNNGVVDDSQLPKDRFSAERLKGVDSTLKIQPAKLEDSAVYLCASSTNSGRQFFGPGTRLTVL.

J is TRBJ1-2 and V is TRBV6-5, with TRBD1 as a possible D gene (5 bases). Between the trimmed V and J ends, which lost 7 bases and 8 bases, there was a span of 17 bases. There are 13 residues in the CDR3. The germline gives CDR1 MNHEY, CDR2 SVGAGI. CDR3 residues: CASTGRISMGYTF. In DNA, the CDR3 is TGTGCCAGCACGGGACGGATTTCTATGGGCTACACCTTC.

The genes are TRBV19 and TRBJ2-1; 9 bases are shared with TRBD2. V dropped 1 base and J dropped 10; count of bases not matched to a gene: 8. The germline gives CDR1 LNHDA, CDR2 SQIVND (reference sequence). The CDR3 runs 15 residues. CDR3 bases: TGTGCCAGTAGTATAGGACAGCGGGAGGCGGGGGAGCAGTTCTTC. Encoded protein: CASSIGQREAGEQFF.

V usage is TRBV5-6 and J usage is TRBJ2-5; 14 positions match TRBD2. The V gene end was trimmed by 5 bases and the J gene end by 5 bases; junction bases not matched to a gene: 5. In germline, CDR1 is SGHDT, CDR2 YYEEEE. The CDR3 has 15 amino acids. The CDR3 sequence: CASSRGLAGAETQYF. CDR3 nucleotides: TGTGCCAGCAGTCGGGGACTAGCGGGAGCGGAGACCCAGTACTTC.

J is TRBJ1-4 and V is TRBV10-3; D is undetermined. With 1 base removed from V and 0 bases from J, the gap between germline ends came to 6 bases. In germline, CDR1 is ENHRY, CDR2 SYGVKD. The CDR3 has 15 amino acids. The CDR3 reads CAISELATTNEKLFF. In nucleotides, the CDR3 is TGTGCCATCAGTGAGTTGGCAACAACTAATGAAAAACTGTTTTTT.

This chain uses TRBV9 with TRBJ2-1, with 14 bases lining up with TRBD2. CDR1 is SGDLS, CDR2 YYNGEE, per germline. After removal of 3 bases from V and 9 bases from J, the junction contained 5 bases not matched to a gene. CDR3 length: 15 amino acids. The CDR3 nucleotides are TGTGCCAGCAGCGGGGGACTAGCGGGAGCGGTTGAGCAGTTCTTC. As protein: CASSGGLAGAVEQFF.

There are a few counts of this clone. The CDR3 is CASSDGHWNEKLFF. DNA for the CDR3: TGCGCCAGCAGTGATGGTCACTGGAATGAAAAACTGTTTTTT. J is TRBJ1-4 and V is TRBV10-2; D unclear. The CDR3 is made up of 14 amino acids. V was shortened by 3 bases and J by 5 bases, with 10 bases between the two germline ends. Germline V gene lookup returns CDR1 WSHSY and CDR2 SAAADI.

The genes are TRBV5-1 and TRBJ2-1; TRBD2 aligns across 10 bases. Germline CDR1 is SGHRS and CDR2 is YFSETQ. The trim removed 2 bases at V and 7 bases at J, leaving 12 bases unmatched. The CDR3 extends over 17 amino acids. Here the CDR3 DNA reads TGCGCCAGCAGCTTTCGGCTAGCGGGAGTGTTGGTAAATGAGCAGTTCTTC. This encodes CASSFRLAGVLVNEQFF.

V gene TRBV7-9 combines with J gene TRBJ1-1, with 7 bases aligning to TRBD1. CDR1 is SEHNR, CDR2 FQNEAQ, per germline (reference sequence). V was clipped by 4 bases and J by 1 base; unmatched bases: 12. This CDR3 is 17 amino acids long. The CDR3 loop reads CASSSPVVGQENTEAFF. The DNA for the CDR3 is TGTGCCAGCAGCTCCCCAGTTGTAGGACAGGAGAACACTGAAGCTTTCTTT.